This T cell receptor (beta chain) is drawn from a study of shared clonotypes between healthy human individuals. Germline CDR1 SGHAT, CDR2 FQNNGV. Germline trimming cut 6 bases from V and 6 bases from J; bases unmatched to any gene: 8. The CDR3 has 14 residues. This clone was seen only a few times. As yet, its antigen is unknown. The study, taken as a whole, reports: Investigators collected only blood, and repertoires in tissues likely differ.

CD45RO-negative CD8 cells positively selected for CCR7 made up the naive population, which excluded terminally differentiated effector memory CD45RA+ cells. Healthy adults negative for HIV, lacking recent acute infections or vaccinations, served as donors. The assay used deep level. Clones were sequenced by immunoSEQ multiplex PCR, and TCRdb holds only the in-frame ones, with some missing. The table lists some 800,000 clones, around 93% of them singletons. The TCR originated in a man aged 25-45 years in good health. The V gene is TRBV11-2, the J gene TRBJ2-7, with TRBD2 identical over 10 bases. Material: naive CD8+ T cells sorted from blood. The CDR3 spells CASRSGRGLSEQYF. In nucleotides, the CDR3 is TGTGCCAGCAGGAGCGGGAGGGGCTTGTCCGAGCAGTACTTC.